This T cell receptor (beta chain) was identified in a study of blood T cell repertoires in COVID-19. Study information: Acute and convalescent COVID-19 samples came from the United States, Italy and Spain. T cells, B-cell-depleted T cells, or PBMCs supplied cDNA or gDNA.

The authors' processing: Estimation of nucleated cell counts relied on the amplification of reference gene primers. TCRdb keeps only in-frame clones here, not all; method: immunoSEQ multiplex PCR. The V and J calls and the clone size are those of that table, but D and trimming were determined from the DNA. The sample consists of 5,700 or so clones, approximately 80% of them appearing once. This sequence was found in a human donor with active COVID-19. The donor label of this sample is uncertain. Sequencing was carried out using peripheral blood.

The CDR3 loop is CASSPEGNYEQYF. CDR3 nucleotides: TGTGCCAGCAGCCCAGAGGGTAACTACGAGCAGTACTTC. The chain couples TRBV5-6 to TRBJ2-7; maybe TRBD2 (5 bases). CDR3 size: 13 residues. CDR1 and CDR2 (germline): SGHDT, YYEEEE. Trimming removed 4 bases from V and 3 bases from J, with 11 bases in between.